The rows below give T cell receptor beta chains drawn from one sample of a study of cytomegalovirus exposure and HLA in healthy donors. Profiling relied on immunoSEQ multiplex PCR, and the TCRdb table lists in-frame clones only, not all of them. Of tens of thousands of clones in the sample, 80% are singletons; the top ten hold approximately 1%. Sequencing input: PBMCs. The source is a male donor in good health and CMV-seronegative. Both conserved end residues are part of each CDR3. Each record gives: J gene, D gene, clone size, CDR3 length, V gene, CDR3 protein, CDR3 DNA. The D gene is left open where the match is weak. Only part of the rows carry a size: once, few, many, or a class if the clone is expanded.

j_call: TRBJ1-5; d_call: -; clone_size: -; cdr3_length: 16; v_call: TRBV2; cdr3_aa: CASSDLRGDSNQPQHF; cdr3_nt: TGTGCCAGCAGTGACCTCAGGGGAGATAGCAATCAGCCCCAGCATTTT
j_call: TRBJ2-7; d_call: TRBD1; clone_size: few; cdr3_length: 15; v_call: TRBV28; cdr3_aa: CASSLPGTGYYEQYF; cdr3_nt: TGTGCCAGCAGTTTACCCGGGACAGGGTACTACGAGCAGTACTTC
j_call: TRBJ2-5; d_call: TRBD1; clone_size: -; cdr3_length: 15; v_call: TRBV2; cdr3_aa: CASREGQDTQETQYF; cdr3_nt: TGTGCCAGCAGGGAGGGACAGGACACCCAAGAGACCCAGTACTTC
j_call: TRBJ2-1; d_call: -; clone_size: -; cdr3_length: 12; v_call: TRBV27; cdr3_aa: CASREQGPEQFF; cdr3_nt: TGTGCCAGCAGGGAACAGGGTCCTGAGCAGTTCTTC
j_call: TRBJ2-7; d_call: -; clone_size: few; cdr3_length: 12; v_call: TRBV6-1; cdr3_aa: CASSEAGVEQYF; cdr3_nt: TGTGCCAGCAGTGAAGCAGGGGTCGAGCAGTACTTC
j_call: TRBJ2-2; d_call: -; clone_size: -; cdr3_length: 15; v_call: TRBV5-1; cdr3_aa: CASKFSGGDTGELFF; cdr3_nt: TGCGCCAGCAAGTTCTCCGGGGGTGACACCGGGGAGCTGTTTTTT
j_call: TRBJ1-6; d_call: -; clone_size: few; cdr3_length: 13; v_call: TRBV5-5; cdr3_aa: CASSLTDNSPLHF; cdr3_nt: TGTGCCAGCAGCTTGACAGACAATTCACCCCTCCACTTT
j_call: TRBJ1-1; d_call: TRBD1; clone_size: -; cdr3_length: 19; v_call: TRBV23-1; cdr3_aa: CASSQPSSDRDGGGTEAFF; cdr3_nt: TGCGCCAGCAGTCAACCCTCCTCGGACAGGGACGGAGGTGGCACTGAAGCTTTCTTT
j_call: TRBJ2-7; d_call: TRBD1; clone_size: -; cdr3_length: 15; v_call: TRBV19; cdr3_aa: CASSTLRGRRGEQYF; cdr3_nt: TGTGCCAGTAGTACATTAAGGGGGCGCCGAGGCGAGCAGTACTTC
j_call: TRBJ2-3; d_call: -; clone_size: -; cdr3_length: 17; v_call: TRBV4-3; cdr3_aa: CASSQDHRPHKGDTQYF; cdr3_nt: TGCGCCAGCAGCCAAGATCACAGGCCCCACAAAGGAGATACGCAGTATTTT
j_call: TRBJ2-3; d_call: TRBD2; clone_size: -; cdr3_length: 14; v_call: TRBV5-1; cdr3_aa: CASSFFSGGDTQYF; cdr3_nt: TGCGCCAGCAGCTTTTTTTCGGGGGGAGATACGCAGTATTTT
j_call: TRBJ2-1; d_call: -; clone_size: -; cdr3_length: 18; v_call: TRBV4-1; cdr3_aa: CASSQVAILATRYNEQFF; cdr3_nt: TGCGCCAGCAGCCAAGTGGCCATCTTAGCGACCCGTTACAATGAGCAGTTCTTC
j_call: TRBJ1-1; d_call: TRBD1; clone_size: -; cdr3_length: 14; v_call: TRBV29-1; cdr3_aa: CSVESRDRVTEAFF; cdr3_nt: TGCAGCGTTGAGTCGCGAGACAGGGTAACTGAAGCTTTCTTT
j_call: TRBJ1-1; d_call: -; clone_size: -; cdr3_length: 13; v_call: TRBV30; cdr3_aa: CAWSWTENTEAFF; cdr3_nt: TGTGCCTGGAGTTGGACAGAGAACACTGAAGCTTTCTTT
j_call: TRBJ1-1; d_call: TRBD1; clone_size: -; cdr3_length: 15; v_call: TRBV2; cdr3_aa: CASSVRGGAGTEAFF; cdr3_nt: TGTGCCAGCAGTGTAAGAGGGGGCGCCGGCACTGAAGCTTTCTTT
j_call: TRBJ2-1; d_call: -; clone_size: -; cdr3_length: 16; v_call: TRBV6-1; cdr3_aa: CASSEALRQGLYEQFF; cdr3_nt: TGTGCCAGCAGTGAAGCCCTTCGCCAGGGTTTGTATGAGCAGTTCTTC
j_call: TRBJ1-2; d_call: -; clone_size: -; cdr3_length: 15; v_call: TRBV13; cdr3_aa: CASSTPGQLNYGYTF; cdr3_nt: TGTGCCAGCAGCACGCCAGGACAGCTGAACTATGGCTACACCTTC
j_call: TRBJ2-5; d_call: -; clone_size: -; cdr3_length: 14; v_call: TRBV6-1; cdr3_aa: CASKYGPLEGTQYF; cdr3_nt: TGTGCCAGCAAGTATGGCCCTTTGGAGGGGACCCAGTACTTC
j_call: TRBJ2-1; d_call: TRBD2; clone_size: -; cdr3_length: 16; v_call: TRBV11-3; cdr3_aa: CASSSTSGKSSNEQFF; cdr3_nt: TGTGCCAGCAGCTCGACTAGCGGGAAGAGTAGCAATGAGCAGTTCTTC
j_call: TRBJ1-2; d_call: TRBD1; clone_size: -; cdr3_length: 14; v_call: TRBV25-1; cdr3_aa: CASSGPGQARGYTF; cdr3_nt: TGTGCCAGCAGTGGTCCGGGACAGGCTCGCGGCTACACCTTC
j_call: TRBJ2-1; d_call: TRBD2; clone_size: few; cdr3_length: 15; v_call: TRBV12-5; cdr3_aa: CASGSGLEEYNEQFF; cdr3_nt: TGTGCTAGTGGTTCGGGACTAGAGGAATACAATGAGCAGTTCTTC
j_call: TRBJ2-2; d_call: -; clone_size: -; cdr3_length: 15; v_call: TRBV19; cdr3_aa: CASSPFGGYTGELFF; cdr3_nt: TGTGCCAGTAGTCCGTTCGGCGGTTACACCGGGGAGCTGTTTTTT
j_call: TRBJ2-5; d_call: TRBD1; clone_size: -; cdr3_length: 11; v_call: TRBV30; cdr3_aa: CAWNDPGQPYF; cdr3_nt: TGTGCCTGGAACGACCCGGGACAGCCGTACTTC
j_call: TRBJ1-2; d_call: -; clone_size: -; cdr3_length: 17; v_call: TRBV7-2; cdr3_aa: CASSLLRVPSRGYGYTF; cdr3_nt: TGTGCCAGCAGCTTACTTAGGGTTCCCTCTCGGGGGTATGGCTACACCTTC
j_call: TRBJ2-5; d_call: -; clone_size: -; cdr3_length: 19; v_call: TRBV7-9; cdr3_aa: CSSSLGSYGVGSFGGVQYF; cdr3_nt: TGTTCCAGCAGCTTAGGAAGTTATGGGGTCGGATCCTTTGGAGGGGTCCAGTACTTC
j_call: TRBJ2-3; d_call: TRBD2; clone_size: -; cdr3_length: 15; v_call: TRBV9; cdr3_aa: CASSQGLAKGVTQYF; cdr3_nt: TGTGCCAGCAGCCAGGGACTAGCCAAGGGGGTTACGCAGTATTTT
j_call: TRBJ2-7; d_call: TRBD1; clone_size: -; cdr3_length: 14; v_call: TRBV28; cdr3_aa: CASSLSGQDYEQYF; cdr3_nt: TGTGCCAGCAGTTTGAGCGGACAGGACTACGAGCAGTACTTC
j_call: TRBJ2-7; d_call: -; clone_size: -; cdr3_length: 15; v_call: TRBV10-1; cdr3_aa: CASSELRGGPREQYF; cdr3_nt: TGCGCCAGCAGTGAATTACGGGGTGGCCCGAGGGAGCAGTACTTC
j_call: TRBJ1-5; d_call: -; clone_size: -; cdr3_length: 15; v_call: TRBV6-1; cdr3_aa: CASSEHRASNQPQNF; cdr3_nt: TGTGCCAGCAGTGAACACAGGGCCTCCAATCAGCCCCAGAATTTT
j_call: TRBJ2-2; d_call: -; clone_size: -; cdr3_length: 14; v_call: TRBV5-1; cdr3_aa: CASTTSGIAGELFF; cdr3_nt: TGCGCCAGCACCACTTCGGGGATTGCCGGGGAGCTGTTTTTT
j_call: TRBJ2-2; d_call: -; clone_size: -; cdr3_length: 15; v_call: TRBV5-6; cdr3_aa: CASSTLGGDTGELFF; cdr3_nt: TGTGCCAGCAGCACACTAGGAGGGGACACCGGGGAGCTGTTTTTT
j_call: TRBJ1-5; d_call: -; clone_size: -; cdr3_length: 13; v_call: TRBV6-6; cdr3_aa: CASSFGGSQPQHF; cdr3_nt: TGTGCCAGCAGTTTCGGGGGTTCCCAGCCCCAGCATTTT
j_call: TRBJ2-7; d_call: -; clone_size: -; cdr3_length: 11; v_call: TRBV7-9; cdr3_aa: CASSTNRQQYF; cdr3_nt: TGTGCCAGCAGCACCAACAGGCAGCAGTACTTC
j_call: TRBJ1-1; d_call: -; clone_size: -; cdr3_length: 14; v_call: TRBV28; cdr3_aa: CASSFGRLNTEAFF; cdr3_nt: TGTGCCAGCAGTTTCGGGAGGTTGAACACTGAAGCTTTCTTT
j_call: TRBJ1-1; d_call: TRBD1; clone_size: -; cdr3_length: 14; v_call: TRBV5-6; cdr3_aa: CASSLTGGGTEAFF; cdr3_nt: TGTGCCAGCAGCTTAACAGGGGGCGGAACTGAAGCTTTCTTT
j_call: TRBJ2-7; d_call: -; clone_size: -; cdr3_length: 14; v_call: TRBV6-5; cdr3_aa: CASSYRGSPYEQYF; cdr3_nt: TGTGCCAGCAGTTACAGGGGTTCGCCCTACGAGCAGTACTTC
j_call: TRBJ2-1; d_call: TRBD2; clone_size: -; cdr3_length: 16; v_call: TRBV5-4; cdr3_aa: CASSLDPSGGSSEQFF; cdr3_nt: TGTGCCAGCAGCTTGGACCCTAGCGGGGGGAGTAGTGAGCAGTTCTTC
j_call: TRBJ2-2; d_call: -; clone_size: -; cdr3_length: 16; v_call: TRBV5-1; cdr3_aa: CASSLVWLANTGELFF; cdr3_nt: TGCGCCAGCAGCTTGGTATGGCTAGCGAACACCGGGGAGCTGTTTTTT
j_call: TRBJ2-7; d_call: TRBD2; clone_size: -; cdr3_length: 16; v_call: TRBV7-2; cdr3_aa: CASSFGFSRGGYEQYF; cdr3_nt: TGTGCCAGCAGCTTTGGTTTTAGCCGGGGGGGCTACGAGCAGTACTTC
j_call: TRBJ1-2; d_call: TRBD1; clone_size: -; cdr3_length: 14; v_call: TRBV5-1; cdr3_aa: CASSPRTGQYGYTF; cdr3_nt: TGCGCCAGCAGCCCTCGGACAGGGCAATATGGCTACACCTTC
j_call: TRBJ2-1; d_call: TRBD2; clone_size: -; cdr3_length: 15; v_call: TRBV9; cdr3_aa: CASSESGGAYNEQFF; cdr3_nt: TGTGCCAGCAGCGAGAGCGGGGGGGCCTACAATGAGCAGTTCTTC
j_call: TRBJ2-7; d_call: -; clone_size: -; cdr3_length: 12; v_call: TRBV11-2; cdr3_aa: CASSLYSYEQYF; cdr3_nt: TGTGCCAGCAGTCTGTACAGTTACGAGCAGTACTTC
j_call: TRBJ2-7; d_call: TRBD1; clone_size: once; cdr3_length: 15; v_call: TRBV6-5; cdr3_aa: CASRPPGQGTGEQYF; cdr3_nt: TGTGCCAGCAGGCCCCCGGGACAGGGAACGGGGGAGCAGTACTTC
j_call: TRBJ2-3; d_call: TRBD1; clone_size: -; cdr3_length: 16; v_call: TRBV28; cdr3_aa: CASSLTLRQGVDTQYF; cdr3_nt: TGTGCCAGCAGTTTAACCCTTAGACAGGGGGTAGATACGCAGTATTTT
j_call: TRBJ1-5; d_call: TRBD1; clone_size: -; cdr3_length: 15; v_call: TRBV7-2; cdr3_aa: CASSSTGGWGQPQHF; cdr3_nt: TGTGCCAGCAGCTCGACAGGGGGCTGGGGTCAGCCCCAGCATTTT
j_call: TRBJ2-7; d_call: TRBD2; clone_size: -; cdr3_length: 16; v_call: TRBV4-1; cdr3_aa: CASSPPGLAGEYEQYF; cdr3_nt: TGCGCCAGCAGCCCCCCCGGACTAGCGGGAGAGTACGAGCAGTACTTC
j_call: TRBJ1-4; d_call: -; clone_size: -; cdr3_length: 12; v_call: TRBV29-1; cdr3_aa: CSVGHNNEKLFF; cdr3_nt: TGCAGCGTTGGACATAATAATGAAAAACTGTTTTTT
j_call: TRBJ1-5; d_call: -; clone_size: -; cdr3_length: 16; v_call: TRBV7-8; cdr3_aa: CASSSDWGQGNQPQHF; cdr3_nt: TGTGCCAGCAGCTCTGATTGGGGCCAGGGTAATCAGCCCCAGCATTTT
j_call: TRBJ2-3; d_call: TRBD1; clone_size: -; cdr3_length: 16; v_call: TRBV5-5; cdr3_aa: CASSLVTGGPTDTQYF; cdr3_nt: TGTGCCAGCAGCTTGGTGACAGGGGGACCCACAGATACGCAGTATTTT
j_call: TRBJ2-3; d_call: -; clone_size: few; cdr3_length: 14; v_call: TRBV4-3; cdr3_aa: CASSQDGGVDTQYF; cdr3_nt: TGCGCCAGCAGCCAAGACGGAGGCGTAGATACGCAGTATTTT
j_call: TRBJ1-4; d_call: -; clone_size: few; cdr3_length: 13; v_call: TRBV5-4; cdr3_aa: CASSLSSGTLAVF; cdr3_nt: TGTGCCAGCAGCTTGTCTTCTGGGACACTGGCAGTTTTT
j_call: TRBJ1-4; d_call: TRBD1; clone_size: -; cdr3_length: 14; v_call: TRBV2; cdr3_aa: CASSEKTGNEKLFF; cdr3_nt: TGTGCCAGCAGTGAGAAGACAGGGAATGAAAAACTGTTTTTT
j_call: TRBJ2-3; d_call: TRBD2; clone_size: -; cdr3_length: 18; v_call: TRBV19; cdr3_aa: CASSETGTSGRASDTQYF; cdr3_nt: TGTGCCAGTAGTGAAACCGGGACTAGCGGGAGGGCGTCGGATACGCAGTATTTT
j_call: TRBJ2-7; d_call: -; clone_size: -; cdr3_length: 16; v_call: TRBV2; cdr3_aa: CASSEATRKTAYEQYF; cdr3_nt: TGTGCCAGCAGTGAGGCCACCAGGAAAACGGCCTACGAGCAGTACTTC
j_call: TRBJ2-3; d_call: -; clone_size: -; cdr3_length: 11; v_call: TRBV7-2; cdr3_aa: CASRQDNTQYF; cdr3_nt: TGTGCCAGCAGACAGGACAATACGCAGTATTTT
j_call: TRBJ2-5; d_call: -; clone_size: -; cdr3_length: 15; v_call: TRBV5-1; cdr3_aa: CASSFLGHPQETQYF; cdr3_nt: TGCGCCAGCAGCTTTCTCGGACACCCACAAGAGACCCAGTACTTC
j_call: TRBJ2-5; d_call: -; clone_size: -; cdr3_length: 13; v_call: TRBV5-1; cdr3_aa: CASSLVYQETQYF; cdr3_nt: TGCGCCAGCAGCTTGGTATACCAAGAGACCCAGTACTTC
j_call: TRBJ1-2; d_call: TRBD1; clone_size: -; cdr3_length: 14; v_call: TRBV19; cdr3_aa: CASRDRGTNYGYTF; cdr3_nt: TGTGCCAGTAGGGACAGGGGCACTAACTATGGCTACACCTTC
j_call: TRBJ2-7; d_call: TRBD1; clone_size: -; cdr3_length: 14; v_call: TRBV9; cdr3_aa: CASSAGTGVHEQYF; cdr3_nt: TGTGCCAGCAGCGCCGGGACAGGGGTCCACGAGCAGTACTTC